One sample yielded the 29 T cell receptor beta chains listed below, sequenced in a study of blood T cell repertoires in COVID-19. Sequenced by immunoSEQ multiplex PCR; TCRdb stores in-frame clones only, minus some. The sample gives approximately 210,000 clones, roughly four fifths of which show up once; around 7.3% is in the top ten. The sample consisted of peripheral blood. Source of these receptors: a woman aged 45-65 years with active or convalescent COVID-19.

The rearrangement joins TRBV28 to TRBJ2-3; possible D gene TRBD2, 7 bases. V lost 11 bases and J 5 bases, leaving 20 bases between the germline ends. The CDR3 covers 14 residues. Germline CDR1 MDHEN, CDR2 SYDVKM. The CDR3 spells CAWGGGPTGDTQYF. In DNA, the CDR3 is TGTGCCTGGGGCGGGGGCCCTACAGGAGATACGCAGTATTTT.

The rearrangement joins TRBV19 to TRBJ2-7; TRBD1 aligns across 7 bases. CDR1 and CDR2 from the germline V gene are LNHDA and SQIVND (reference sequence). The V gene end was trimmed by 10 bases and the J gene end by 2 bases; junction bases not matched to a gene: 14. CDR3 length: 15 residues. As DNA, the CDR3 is TGTGCCACCTCACCTTGGGGGACAGTCCCCTACGAGCAGTACGTC. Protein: CATSPWGTVPYEQYV.

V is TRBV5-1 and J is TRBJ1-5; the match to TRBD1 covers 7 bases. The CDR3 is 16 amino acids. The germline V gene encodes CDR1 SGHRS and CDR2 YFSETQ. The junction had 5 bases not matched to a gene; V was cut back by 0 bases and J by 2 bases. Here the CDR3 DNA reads TGCGCCAGCAGCTTGGGGGGAGGACAGGGCAATCAGCCCCAGCATTTT. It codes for CASSLGGGQGNQPQHF. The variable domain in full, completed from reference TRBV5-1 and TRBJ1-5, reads KAGVTQTPRYLIKTRGQQVTLSCSPISGHRSVSWYQQTPGQGLQFLFEYFSETQRNKGNFPGRFSGRQFSNSRSEMNVSTLELGDSALYLCASSLGGGQGNQPQHFGDGTRLSIL.

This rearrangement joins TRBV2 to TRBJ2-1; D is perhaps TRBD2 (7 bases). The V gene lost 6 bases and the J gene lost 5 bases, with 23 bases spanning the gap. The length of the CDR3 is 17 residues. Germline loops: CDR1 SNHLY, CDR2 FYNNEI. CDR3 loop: CASSGGRRGGQHNEQFF. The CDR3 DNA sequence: TGTGCCAGCAGCGGAGGACGGAGGGGGGGGCAACACAATGAGCAGTTCTTC.

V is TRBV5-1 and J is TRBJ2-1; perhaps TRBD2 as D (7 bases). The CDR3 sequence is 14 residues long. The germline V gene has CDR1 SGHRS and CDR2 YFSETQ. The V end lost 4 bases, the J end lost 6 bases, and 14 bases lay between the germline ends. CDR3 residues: CASSPAAGANEQFF. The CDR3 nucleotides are TGCGCCAGCAGCCCCGCCGCGGGGGCCAATGAGCAGTTCTTC.

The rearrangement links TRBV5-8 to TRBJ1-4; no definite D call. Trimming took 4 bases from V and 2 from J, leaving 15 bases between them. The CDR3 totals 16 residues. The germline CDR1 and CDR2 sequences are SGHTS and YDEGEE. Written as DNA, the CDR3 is TGTGCCAGCAGCCTGAGGGCCCCGCGTACTAATGAAAAACTGTTTTTT. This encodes CASSLRAPRTNEKLFF.

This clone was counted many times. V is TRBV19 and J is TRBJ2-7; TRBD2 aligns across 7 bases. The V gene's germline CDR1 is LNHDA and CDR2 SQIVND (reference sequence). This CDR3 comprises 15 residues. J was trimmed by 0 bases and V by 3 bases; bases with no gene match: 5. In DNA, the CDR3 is TGTGCCAGTAGTATGGCGCTAGCGGCCTCCTACGAGCAGTACTTC. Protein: CASSMALAASYEQYF.

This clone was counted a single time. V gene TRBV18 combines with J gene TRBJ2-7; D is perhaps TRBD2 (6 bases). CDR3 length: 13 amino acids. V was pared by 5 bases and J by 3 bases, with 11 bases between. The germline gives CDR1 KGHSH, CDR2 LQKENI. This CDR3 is CASSEGLIYEQYV. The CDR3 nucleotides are TGTGCCAGCTCAGAGGGACTTATCTACGAGCAGTACGTC.

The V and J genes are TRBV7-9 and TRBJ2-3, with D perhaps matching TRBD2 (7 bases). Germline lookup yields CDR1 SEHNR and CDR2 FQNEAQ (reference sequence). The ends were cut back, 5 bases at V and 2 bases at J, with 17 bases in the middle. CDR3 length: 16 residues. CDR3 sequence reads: CASSRGDIWTTDTQYF. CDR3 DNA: TGTGCCAGCAGCCGGGGGGACATATGGACCACAGATACGCAGTATTTT.

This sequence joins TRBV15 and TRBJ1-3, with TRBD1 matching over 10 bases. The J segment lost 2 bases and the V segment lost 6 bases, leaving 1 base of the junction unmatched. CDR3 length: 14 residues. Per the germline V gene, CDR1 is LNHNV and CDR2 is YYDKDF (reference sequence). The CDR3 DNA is TGTGCCACCAGGGGGACAGGGGCTGGAAACACCATATATTTT. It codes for CATRGTGAGNTIYF.

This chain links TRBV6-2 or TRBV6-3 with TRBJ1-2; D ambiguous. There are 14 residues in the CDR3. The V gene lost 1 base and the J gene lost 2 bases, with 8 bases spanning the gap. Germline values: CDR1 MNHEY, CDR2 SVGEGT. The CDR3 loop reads CASSYWHTNYGYTF. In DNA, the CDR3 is TGTGCCAGCAGTTACTGGCACACCAACTATGGCTACACCTTC.

Written as DNA, the CDR3 is TGCGCCAGCAGCCAGACTCCGACAGGGAGGCGAAATGAGCAGTTCTTC. Encoded protein: CASSQTPTGRRNEQFF. The chain has TRBV4-1 and TRBJ2-1, with D possibly being TRBD1 (7 bases). The CDR3 loop spans 16 amino acids. Trimming took off 3 bases at V and 7 bases at J, with 19 bases between the two ends. The germline V gene has CDR1 MGHRA and CDR2 YSYEKL.

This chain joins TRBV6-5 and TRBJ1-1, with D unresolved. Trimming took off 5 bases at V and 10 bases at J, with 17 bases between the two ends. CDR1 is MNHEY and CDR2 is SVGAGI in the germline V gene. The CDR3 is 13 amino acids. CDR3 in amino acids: CASSQPGAGGAFF. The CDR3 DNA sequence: TGTGCCAGCAGTCAACCCGGCGCCGGAGGAGCTTTCTTT.

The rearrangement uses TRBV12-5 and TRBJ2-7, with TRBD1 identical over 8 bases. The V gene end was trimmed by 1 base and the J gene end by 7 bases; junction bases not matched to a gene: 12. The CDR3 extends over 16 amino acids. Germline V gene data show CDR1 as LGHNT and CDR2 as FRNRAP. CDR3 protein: CASGLGQGLRGQEQYF. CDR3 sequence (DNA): TGTGCTAGTGGTTTGGGACAGGGGCTCAGAGGCCAAGAGCAGTACTTC.

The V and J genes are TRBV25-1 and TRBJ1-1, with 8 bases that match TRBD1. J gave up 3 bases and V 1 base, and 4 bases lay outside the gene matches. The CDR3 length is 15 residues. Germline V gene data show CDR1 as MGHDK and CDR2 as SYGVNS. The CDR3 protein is CASSEWGRGHTEAFF. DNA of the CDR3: TGTGCCAGCAGTGAATGGGGCAGGGGGCACACTGAAGCTTTCTTT.

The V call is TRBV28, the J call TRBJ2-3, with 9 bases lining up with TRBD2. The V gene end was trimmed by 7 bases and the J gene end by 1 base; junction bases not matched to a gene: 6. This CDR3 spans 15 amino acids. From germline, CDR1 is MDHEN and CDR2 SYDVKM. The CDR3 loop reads CASNKRGGGTDTQYF. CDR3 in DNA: TGTGCCAGCAATAAACGCGGGGGGGGCACAGATACGCAGTATTTT. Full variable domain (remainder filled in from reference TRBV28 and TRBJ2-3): DVKVTQSSRYLVKRTGEKVFLECVQDMDHENMFWYRQDPGLGLRLIYFSYDVKMKEKGDIPEGYSVSREKKERFSLILESASTNQTSMYLCASNKRGGGTDTQYFGPGTRLTVL.

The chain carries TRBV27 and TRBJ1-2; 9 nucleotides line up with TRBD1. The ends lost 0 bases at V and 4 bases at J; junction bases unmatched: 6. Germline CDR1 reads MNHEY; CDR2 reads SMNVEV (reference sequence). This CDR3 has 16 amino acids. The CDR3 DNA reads TGTGCCAGCAGTTTATCGAGACAGGGGGTCAGCTATGGCTACACCTTC. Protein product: CASSLSRQGVSYGYTF.

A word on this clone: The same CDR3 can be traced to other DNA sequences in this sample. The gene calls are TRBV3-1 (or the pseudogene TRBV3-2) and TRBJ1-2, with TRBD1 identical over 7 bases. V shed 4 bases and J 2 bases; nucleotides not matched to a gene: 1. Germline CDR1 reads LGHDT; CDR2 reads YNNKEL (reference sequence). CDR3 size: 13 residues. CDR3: CASSPGQNYGYTF. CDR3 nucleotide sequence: TGTGCCAGCAGCCCGGGACAGAACTATGGCTACACCTTC.

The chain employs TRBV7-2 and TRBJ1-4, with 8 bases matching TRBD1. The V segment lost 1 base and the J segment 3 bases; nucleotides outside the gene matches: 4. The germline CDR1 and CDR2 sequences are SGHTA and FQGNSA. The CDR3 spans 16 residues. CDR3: CASSLDSDRANEKLFF. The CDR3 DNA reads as TGTGCCAGCAGCTTAGATTCGGACAGGGCTAATGAAAAACTGTTTTTT.

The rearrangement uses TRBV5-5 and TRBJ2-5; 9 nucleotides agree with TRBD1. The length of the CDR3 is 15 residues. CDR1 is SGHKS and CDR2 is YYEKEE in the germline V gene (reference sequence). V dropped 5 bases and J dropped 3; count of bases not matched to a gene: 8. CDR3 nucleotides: TGTGCCAGCAGAGTGGCCTGGACAGGGGAAGAGACCCAGTACTTC. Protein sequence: CASRVAWTGEETQYF.

The CDR3 DNA sequence: TGTGCCAGCAGTTACTCGGGGGACAACTCTGGAAACACCATATATTTT. Its translation: CASSYSGDNSGNTIYF. The genes are TRBV6-6 and TRBJ1-3; TRBD1 is a possible D gene (6 bases). Germline CDR1 reads MNHNY; CDR2 reads SVGAGI (reference sequence). Trimming shortened V by 0 bases and J by 0 bases, and 9 bases separated the two germline ends. This CDR3 contains 16 residues.

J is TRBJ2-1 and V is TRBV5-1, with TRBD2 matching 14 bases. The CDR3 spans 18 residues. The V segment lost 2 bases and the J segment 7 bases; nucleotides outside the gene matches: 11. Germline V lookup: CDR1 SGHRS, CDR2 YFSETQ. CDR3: CASSLAGTSGSTGNEQFF. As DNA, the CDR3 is TGCGCCAGCAGCTTAGCCGGGACTAGCGGGAGCACCGGAAATGAGCAGTTCTTC.

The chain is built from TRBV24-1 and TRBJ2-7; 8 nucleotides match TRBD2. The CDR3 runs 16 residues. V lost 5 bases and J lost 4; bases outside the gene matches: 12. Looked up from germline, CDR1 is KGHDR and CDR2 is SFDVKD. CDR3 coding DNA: TGTGCCACCAGTGCTTTAGCGGGAACCAACTCGTACGAGCAGTACTTC. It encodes CATSALAGTNSYEQYF.

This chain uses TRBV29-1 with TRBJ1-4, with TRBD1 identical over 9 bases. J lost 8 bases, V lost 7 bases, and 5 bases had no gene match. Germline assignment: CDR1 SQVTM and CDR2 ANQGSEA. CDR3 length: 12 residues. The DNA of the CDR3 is TGCAGCGCAAGACAGGGGGGGGAAAAACTGTTTTTT. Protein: CSARQGGEKLFF.

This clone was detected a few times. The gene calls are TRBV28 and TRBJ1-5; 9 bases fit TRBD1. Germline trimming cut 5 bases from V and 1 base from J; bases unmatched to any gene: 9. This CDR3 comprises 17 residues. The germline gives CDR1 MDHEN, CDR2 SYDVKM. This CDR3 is CASSPPGTGTSNQPQHF. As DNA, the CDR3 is TGTGCCAGCAGTCCACCCGGGACAGGGACCAGCAATCAGCCCCAGCATTTT.

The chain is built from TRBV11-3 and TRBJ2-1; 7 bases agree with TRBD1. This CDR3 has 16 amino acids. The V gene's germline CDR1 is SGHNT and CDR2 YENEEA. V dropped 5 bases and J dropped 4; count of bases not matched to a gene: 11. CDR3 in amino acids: CASSQSPGTAYNEQFF. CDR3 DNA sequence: TGTGCCAGCAGCCAGAGTCCCGGGACAGCATACAATGAGCAGTTCTTC. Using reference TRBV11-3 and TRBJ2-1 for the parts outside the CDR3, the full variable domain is EAGVVQSPRYKIIEKKQPVAFWCNPISGHNTLYWYLQNLGQGPELLIRYENEEAVDDSQLPKDRFSAERLKGVDSTLKIQPAELGDSAVYLCASSQSPGTAYNEQFFGPGTRLTVL.

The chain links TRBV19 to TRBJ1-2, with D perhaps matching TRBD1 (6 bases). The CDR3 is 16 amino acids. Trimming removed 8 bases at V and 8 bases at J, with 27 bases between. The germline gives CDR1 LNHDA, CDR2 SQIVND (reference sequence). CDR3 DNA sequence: TGTGCCAGTTCTTCAGATGGGCGGACAGTCCCTCGCGGCTACACCTTC. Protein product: CASSSDGRTVPRGYTF.

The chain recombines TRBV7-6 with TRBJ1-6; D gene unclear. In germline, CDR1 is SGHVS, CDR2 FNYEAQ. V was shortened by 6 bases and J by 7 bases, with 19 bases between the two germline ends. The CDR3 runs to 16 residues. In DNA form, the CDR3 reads TGTGCCAGCAGAAATCTACGGGAGTCGGTGAATTCACCCCTCCACTTT. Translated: CASRNLRESVNSPLHF.

CDR3 protein: CASSAPTGQGDPGYTF. The CDR3 DNA is TGTGCCAGCAGCGCCCCCACGGGACAGGGGGATCCCGGCTACACCTTC. The chain joins TRBV7-9 to TRBJ1-2, with TRBD1 matching 11 bases. V was pared by 5 bases and J by 8 bases, with 13 bases of the junction left unmatched. The germline gives CDR1 SEHNR, CDR2 FQNEAQ (reference sequence). The CDR3 runs to 16 residues.